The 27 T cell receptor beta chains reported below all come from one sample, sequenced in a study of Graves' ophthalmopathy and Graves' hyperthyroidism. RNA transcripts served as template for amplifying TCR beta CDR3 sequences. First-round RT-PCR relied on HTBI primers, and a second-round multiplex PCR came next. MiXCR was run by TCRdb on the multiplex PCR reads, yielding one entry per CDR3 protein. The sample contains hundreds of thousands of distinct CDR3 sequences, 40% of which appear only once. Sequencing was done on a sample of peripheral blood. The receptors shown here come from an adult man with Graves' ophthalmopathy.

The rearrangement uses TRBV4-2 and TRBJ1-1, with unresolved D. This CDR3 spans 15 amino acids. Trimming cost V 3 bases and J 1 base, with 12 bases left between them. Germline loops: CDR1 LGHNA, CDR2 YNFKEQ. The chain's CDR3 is CASSHNMRANTEAFF. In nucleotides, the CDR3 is TGTGCCAGCAGCCATAATATGCGGGCGAACACTGAAGCTTTCTTT.

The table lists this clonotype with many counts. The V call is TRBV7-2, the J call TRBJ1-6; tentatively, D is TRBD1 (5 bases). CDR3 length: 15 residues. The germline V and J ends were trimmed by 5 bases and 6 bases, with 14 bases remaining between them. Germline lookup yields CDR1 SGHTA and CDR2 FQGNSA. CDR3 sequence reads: CASSGRGAVNSPLHF. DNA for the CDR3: TGTGCCAGCAGCGGAAGAGGGGCGGTTAATTCACCCCTCCACTTT.

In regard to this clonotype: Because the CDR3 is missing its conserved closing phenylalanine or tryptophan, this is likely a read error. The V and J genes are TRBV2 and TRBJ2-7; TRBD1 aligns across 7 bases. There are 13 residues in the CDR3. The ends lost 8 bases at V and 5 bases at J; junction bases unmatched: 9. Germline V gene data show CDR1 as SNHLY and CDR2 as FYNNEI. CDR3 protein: CASRKAGGHEQYL. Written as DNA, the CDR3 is TGTGCCAGCCGGAAGGCAGGGGGTCACGAGCAGTACCTC.

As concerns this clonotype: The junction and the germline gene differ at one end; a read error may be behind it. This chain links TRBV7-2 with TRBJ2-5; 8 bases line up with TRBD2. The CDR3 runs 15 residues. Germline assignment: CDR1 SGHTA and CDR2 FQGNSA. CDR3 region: CASSLGTRGGETQCF. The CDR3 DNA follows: TGTGCCAGCAGCTTGGGAACACGGGGGGGAGAGACCCAGTGCTTC.

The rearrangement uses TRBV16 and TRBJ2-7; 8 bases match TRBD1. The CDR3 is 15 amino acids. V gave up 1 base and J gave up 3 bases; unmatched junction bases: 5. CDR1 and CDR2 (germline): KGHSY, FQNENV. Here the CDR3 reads CASSQCRDRGYEQYF. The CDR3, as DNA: TGTGCCAGCAGCCAATGTCGAGACAGGGGCTACGAGCAGTACTTC.

The CDR3 is CATRDHRGLAQPQHF. The CDR3 coding sequence is TGTGCCACCAGAGACCACAGGGGGCTGGCTCAGCCCCAGCATTTT. The rearrangement joins TRBV24-1 to TRBJ1-5, with 9 bases fitting TRBD1. Per the germline V gene, CDR1 is KGHDR and CDR2 is SFDVKD. This CDR3 has 15 amino acids. V lost 7 bases to trimming and J lost 6 bases; unmatched junction nucleotides: 9.

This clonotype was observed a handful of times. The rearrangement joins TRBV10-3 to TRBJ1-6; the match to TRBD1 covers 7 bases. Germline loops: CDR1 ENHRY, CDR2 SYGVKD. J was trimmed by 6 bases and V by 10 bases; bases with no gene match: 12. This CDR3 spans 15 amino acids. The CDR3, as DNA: TGTGCCAGCAGGAGATCCGGGACAGCTAATTCACCCCTCCACTTT. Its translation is CASRRSGTANSPLHF.

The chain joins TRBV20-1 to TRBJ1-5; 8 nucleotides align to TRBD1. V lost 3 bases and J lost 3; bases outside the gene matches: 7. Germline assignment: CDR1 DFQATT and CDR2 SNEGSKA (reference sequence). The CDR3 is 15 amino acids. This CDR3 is CSASETGGNNQPQHF. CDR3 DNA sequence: TGCAGTGCTAGCGAAACAGGGGGGAACAATCAGCCCCAGCATTTT.

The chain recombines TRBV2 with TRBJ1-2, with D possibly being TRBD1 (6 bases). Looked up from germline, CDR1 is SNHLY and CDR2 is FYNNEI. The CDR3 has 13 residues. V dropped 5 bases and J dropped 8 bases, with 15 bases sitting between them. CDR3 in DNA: TGTGCCAGCAGTCTAAACAGGGTCGGGGGCTACACCTTC. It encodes CASSLNRVGGYTF.

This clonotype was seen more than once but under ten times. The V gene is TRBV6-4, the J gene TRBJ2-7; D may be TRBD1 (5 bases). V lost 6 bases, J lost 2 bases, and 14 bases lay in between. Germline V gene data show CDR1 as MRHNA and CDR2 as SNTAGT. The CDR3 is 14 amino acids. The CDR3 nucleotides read TGTGCCAGCAGGACAGAAGGTGGTGCCTACGAGCAGTACTTC. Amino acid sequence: CASRTEGGAYEQYF.

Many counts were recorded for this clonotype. The CDR3 DNA reads as TGTGCCAGCAGTTTTAGACAGGCCGGTTTGGATTCACCCCTCCACTTT. Its protein is CASSFRQAGLDSPLHF. The J gene is TRBJ1-6, the V gene TRBV2; a weak D match, TRBD1 (6 bases). Germline lookup yields CDR1 SNHLY and CDR2 FYNNEI. CDR3 size: 16 residues. V was pared by 5 bases and J by 8 bases, with 19 bases between.

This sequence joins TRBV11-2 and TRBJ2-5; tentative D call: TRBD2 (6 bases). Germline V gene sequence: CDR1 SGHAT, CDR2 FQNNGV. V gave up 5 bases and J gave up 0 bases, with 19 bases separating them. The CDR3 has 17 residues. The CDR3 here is CASSHLPGLKYQETQYF. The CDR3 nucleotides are TGTGCCAGCAGCCATTTACCGGGACTGAAGTACCAAGAGACCCAGTACTTC. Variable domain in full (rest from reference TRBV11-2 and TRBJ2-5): EAGVAQSPRYKIIEKRQSVAFWCNPISGHATLYWYQQILGQGPKLLIQFQNNGVVDDSQLPKDRFSAERLKGVDSTLKIQPAKLEDSAVYLCASSHLPGLKYQETQYFGPGTRLLVL.

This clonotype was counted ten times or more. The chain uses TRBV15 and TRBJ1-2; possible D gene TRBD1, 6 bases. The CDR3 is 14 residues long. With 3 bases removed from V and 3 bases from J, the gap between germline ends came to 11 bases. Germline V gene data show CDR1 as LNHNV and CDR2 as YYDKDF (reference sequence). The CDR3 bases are TGTGCCACCAGCAGGGGGGGCAAGTACTATGGCTACACCTTC. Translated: CATSRGGKYYGYTF.

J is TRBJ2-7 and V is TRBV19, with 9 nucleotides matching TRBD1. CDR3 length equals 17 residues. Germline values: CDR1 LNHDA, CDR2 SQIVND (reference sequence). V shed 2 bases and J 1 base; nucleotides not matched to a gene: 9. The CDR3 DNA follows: TGTGCCAGTAGTATAAGGCCCGTGGACAGGGGATCCTACGAGCAGTACTTC. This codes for CASSIRPVDRGSYEQYF.

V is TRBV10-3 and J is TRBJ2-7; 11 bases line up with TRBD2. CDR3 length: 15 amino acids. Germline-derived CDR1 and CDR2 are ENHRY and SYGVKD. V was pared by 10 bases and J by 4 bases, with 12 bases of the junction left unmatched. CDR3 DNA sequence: TGTGCCAGCTCACCGGCGACTAGCGGGGCTTACGAGCAGTACTTC. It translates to CASSPATSGAYEQYF.

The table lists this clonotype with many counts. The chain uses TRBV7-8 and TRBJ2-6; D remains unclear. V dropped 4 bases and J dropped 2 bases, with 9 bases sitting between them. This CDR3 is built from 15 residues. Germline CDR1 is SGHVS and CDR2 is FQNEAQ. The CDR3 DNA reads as TGTGCCAGCAGCTACCTTCCACCTGGGGCCAACGTCCTGACTTTC. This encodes CASSYLPPGANVLTF.

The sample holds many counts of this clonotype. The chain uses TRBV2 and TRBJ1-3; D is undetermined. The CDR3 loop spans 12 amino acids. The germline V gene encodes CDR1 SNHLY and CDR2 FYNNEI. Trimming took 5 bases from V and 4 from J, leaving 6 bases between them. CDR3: CASSRGGNTIYF. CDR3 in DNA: TGTGCCAGCAGTCGCGGGGGAAACACCATATATTTT.

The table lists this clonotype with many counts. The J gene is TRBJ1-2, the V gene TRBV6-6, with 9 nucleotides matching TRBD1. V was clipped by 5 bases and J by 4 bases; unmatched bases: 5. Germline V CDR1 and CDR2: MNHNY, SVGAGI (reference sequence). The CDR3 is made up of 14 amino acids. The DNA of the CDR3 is TGTGCCAGCAGTCGGGGGACAGGGACCTATGGCTACACCTTC. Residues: CASSRGTGTYGYTF.

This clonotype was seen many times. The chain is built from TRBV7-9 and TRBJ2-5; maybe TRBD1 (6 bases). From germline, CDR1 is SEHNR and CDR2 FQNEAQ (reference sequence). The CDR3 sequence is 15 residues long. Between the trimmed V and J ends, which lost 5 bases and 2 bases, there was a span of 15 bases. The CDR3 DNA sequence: TGTGCCAGCAGCGTAAACAGGGTTGATCAAGAGACCCAGTACTTC. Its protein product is CASSVNRVDQETQYF.

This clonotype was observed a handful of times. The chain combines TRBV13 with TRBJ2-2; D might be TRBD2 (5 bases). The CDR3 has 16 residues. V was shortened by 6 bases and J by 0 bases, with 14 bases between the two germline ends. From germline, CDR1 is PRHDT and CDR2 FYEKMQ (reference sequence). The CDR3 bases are TGTGCCAGCAGGGGATGGGAGAGGTCGAACACCGGGGAGCTGTTTTTT. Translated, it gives CASRGWERSNTGELFF.

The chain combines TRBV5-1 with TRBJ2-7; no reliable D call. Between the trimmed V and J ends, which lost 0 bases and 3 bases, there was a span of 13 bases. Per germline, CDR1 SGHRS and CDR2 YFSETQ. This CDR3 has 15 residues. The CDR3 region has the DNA TGCGCCAGCAGCTTGGTTGGCAGAGGAAACTACGAGCAGTACTTC. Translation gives CASSLVGRGNYEQYF.

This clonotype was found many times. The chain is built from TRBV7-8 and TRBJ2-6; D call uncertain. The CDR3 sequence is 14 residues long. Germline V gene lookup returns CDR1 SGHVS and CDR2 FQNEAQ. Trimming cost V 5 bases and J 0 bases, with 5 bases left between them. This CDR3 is CASSTNSGANVLTF. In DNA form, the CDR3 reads TGTGCCAGCAGCACGAACTCTGGGGCCAACGTCCTGACTTTC.

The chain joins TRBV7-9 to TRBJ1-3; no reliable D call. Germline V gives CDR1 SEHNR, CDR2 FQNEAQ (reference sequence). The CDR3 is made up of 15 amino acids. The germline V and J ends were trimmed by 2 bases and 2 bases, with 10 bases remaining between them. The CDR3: CASSLSWKAGNTIYF. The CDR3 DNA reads TGTGCCAGCAGCTTATCATGGAAAGCTGGAAACACCATATATTTT.

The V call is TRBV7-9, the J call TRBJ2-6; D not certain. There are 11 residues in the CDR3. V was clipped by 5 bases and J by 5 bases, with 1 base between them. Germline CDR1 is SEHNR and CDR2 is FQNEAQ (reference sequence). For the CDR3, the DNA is TGTGCCAGCAGCCGGGCCAACGTCCTGACTTTC. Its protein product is CASSRANVLTF. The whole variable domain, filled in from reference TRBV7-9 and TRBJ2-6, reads DTGVSQNPRHKITKRGQNVTFRCDPISEHNRLYWYRQTLGQGPEFLTYFQNEAQLEKSRLLSDRFSAERPKGSFSTLEIQRTEQGDSAMYLCASSRANVLTFGAGSRLTVL.

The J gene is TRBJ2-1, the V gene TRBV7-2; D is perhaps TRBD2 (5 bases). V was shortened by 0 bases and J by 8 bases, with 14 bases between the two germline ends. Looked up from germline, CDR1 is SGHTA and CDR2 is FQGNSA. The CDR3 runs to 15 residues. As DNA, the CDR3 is TGTGCCAGCAGCTTAGCTATCGGGGTCGGAGATGAGCAGTTCTTC. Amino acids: CASSLAIGVGDEQFF.

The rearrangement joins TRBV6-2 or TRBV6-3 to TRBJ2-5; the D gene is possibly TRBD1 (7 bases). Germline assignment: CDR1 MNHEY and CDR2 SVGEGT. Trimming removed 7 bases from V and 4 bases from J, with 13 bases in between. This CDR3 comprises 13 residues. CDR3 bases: TGTGCCAGCAAACGTCAGGGGGGAGAGACCCAGTACTTC. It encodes CASKRQGGETQYF.

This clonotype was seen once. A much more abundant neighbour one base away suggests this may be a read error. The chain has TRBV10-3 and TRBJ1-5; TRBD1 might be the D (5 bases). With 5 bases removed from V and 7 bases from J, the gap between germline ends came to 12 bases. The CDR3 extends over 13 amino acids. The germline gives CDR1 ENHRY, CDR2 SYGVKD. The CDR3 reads CAISYQRQQPQHF. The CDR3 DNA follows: TGTGCCATCAGTTACCAGCGACAGCAGCCCCAGCATTTT.